A selection of T cell receptor beta chains follows, all from one sample in a study of T cell responses to AZD1222 COVID-19 vaccine. The data were produced by immunoSEQ multiplex PCR, yet TCRdb's version contains in-frame clones alone and is incomplete. This table has about 75,000 clones, approximately 89% appearing once. This sample comprised peripheral blood, obtained 28 days after the second dose of the MenACWY control vaccine. Every receptor here comes from an adult who received the MenACWY meningococcal vaccine as a control. Each CDR3 is given with its conserved first and last residue. Fields, in order: clone size, D gene, V gene, J gene, CDR3 protein, CDR3 DNA. The D gene is left open where the match is weak. Clone sizes are given selectively: once, few, many, or a class where the clone is expanded.

>few|NA|TRBV4-3|TRBJ1-1
CASSQAGNTEAFF
TGCGCCAGCAGCCAAGCTGGGAACACTGAAGCTTTCTTT
>NA|TRBD2|TRBV12-5|TRBJ2-5
CASGFMRGGKQETQYF
TGTGCTAGTGGATTTATGCGGGGGGGGAAACAAGAGACCCAGTACTTC
>once|TRBD1|TRBV18|TRBJ2-2
CASSPGQAITGELFF
TGTGCCAGCTCACCGGGACAGGCGATCACCGGGGAGCTGTTTTTT
>NA|TRBD1|TRBV7-9|TRBJ1-1
CASRPGQGVREAFF
TGTGCCAGCAGACCCGGACAGGGGGTTCGGGAAGCTTTCTTT
>NA|NA|TRBV2|TRBJ1-1
CASRDLTGMNTEAFF
TGTGCCAGCAGGGACCTTACAGGGATGAACACTGAAGCTTTCTTT
>NA|TRBD1|TRBV7-2|TRBJ1-2
CASSPQGNYGYTF
TGTGCCAGCAGCCCACAGGGGAACTATGGCTACACCTTC
>NA|NA|TRBV4-1|TRBJ1-2
CASSQDRRVGGYTF
TGCGCCAGCAGCCAAGATAGGAGGGTGGGTGGCTACACCTTC
>NA|NA|TRBV7-9|TRBJ2-7
CASSLGNTYEQYF
TGTGCCAGCAGCTTGGGAAACACCTACGAGCAGTACTTC
>NA|NA|TRBV10-3|TRBJ1-4
CAISESMKEKLFF
TGTGCCATCAGTGAGTCGATGAAGGAAAAACTGTTTTTT
>NA|TRBD1|TRBV2|TRBJ2-5
CASSLRTGSGETQYF
TGTGCCAGCAGTCTTCGGACAGGGTCAGGAGAGACCCAGTACTTC
>NA|NA|TRBV29-1|TRBJ1-4
CSVPLQGETNEKLFF
TGCAGCGTTCCGCTACAGGGAGAAACTAATGAAAAACTGTTTTTT
>NA|NA|TRBV3-1/TRBV3-2|TRBJ1-6
CAAKSYGLDSPLHF
TGTGCCGCTAAGTCCTATGGCTTAGATTCACCCCTCCACTTT
>once|NA|TRBV5-1|TRBJ2-7
CASSALTGSYEQYF
TGCGCCAGCAGTGCTCTTACAGGTTCCTACGAGCAGTACTTC
>NA|NA|TRBV5-4|TRBJ1-4
CASSLGGVTNEKLFF
TGTGCCAGCAGCTTGGGGGGGGTAACTAATGAAAAACTGTTTTTT
>NA|TRBD2|TRBV6-1|TRBJ2-1
CASSYRGGYNEQFF
TGTGCCAGCAGTTATCGCGGGGGATACAATGAGCAGTTCTTC
>NA|NA|TRBV30|TRBJ1-3
CAWSVSGGTSGNTIYF
TGTGCCTGGAGTGTAAGTGGAGGGACCTCTGGAAACACCATATATTTT
>NA|NA|TRBV27|TRBJ2-3
CASSTLRLAGGTDTQYF
TGTGCCAGCAGCACACTTCGGTTGGCAGGGGGCACAGATACGCAGTATTTT
>NA|TRBD1|TRBV30|TRBJ1-2
CAWSAGGTHGYTF
TGTGCCTGGAGCGCAGGGGGGACACATGGCTACACCTTC
>NA|NA|TRBV7-3|TRBJ2-1
CASSLTGWGPSNEQFF
TGTGCCAGCAGCTTAACGGGGTGGGGGCCCTCCAATGAGCAGTTCTTC
>NA|NA|TRBV7-3|TRBJ1-1
CASKHDNLNTEAFF
TGTGCCAGCAAGCACGACAATCTGAACACTGAAGCTTTCTTT
>once|NA|TRBV19|TRBJ1-5
CASRDQANSNQPQHF
TGTGCCAGTCGCGACCAGGCTAATAGCAATCAGCCCCAGCATTTT
>NA|TRBD1|TRBV30|TRBJ2-1
CAWSPRGRGLRNEQFF
TGTGCCTGGAGTCCCCGGGGCAGGGGGTTGAGAAATGAGCAGTTCTTC
>few|NA|TRBV9|TRBJ2-3
CASSVVPSSTDTQYF
TGTGCCAGCAGCGTCGTACCCTCAAGCACAGATACGCAGTATTTT
>NA|NA|TRBV28|TRBJ1-3
CASSLNVADTIYF
TGTGCCAGCAGTTTAAATGTAGCAGACACCATATATTTT
>NA|NA|TRBV11-3|TRBJ1-2
CASSLDRVSNYGYTF
TGTGCCAGCAGCTTAGATCGCGTTTCTAACTATGGCTACACCTTC
>few|NA|TRBV7-9|TRBJ2-5
CASSKQVPETQYF
TGTGCCAGCAGCAAACAGGTACCAGAGACCCAGTACTTC
>NA|TRBD1|TRBV6-5|TRBJ2-7
CASSRDRIYEQYF
TGTGCCAGCAGCCGGGACAGAATATACGAGCAGTACTTC
>NA|NA|TRBV2|TRBJ2-5
CASMLDTQGTQYF
TGTGCCAGCATGTTGGATACTCAAGGAACCCAGTACTTC
>few|NA|TRBV7-3|TRBJ2-3
CASSSASTDTQYF
TGTGCCAGCAGCTCGGCGAGCACAGATACGCAGTATTTT
>NA|TRBD1|TRBV5-5|TRBJ1-6
CASSSSAPGQVYNSPLHF
TGTGCCAGCAGCTCCTCCGCACCGGGACAGGTCTATAATTCACCCCTCCACTTT
>NA|TRBD1|TRBV6-5|TRBJ1-1
CASSSGDRGRITEAFF
TGTGCCAGCAGTTCCGGGGACAGGGGAAGGATCACTGAAGCTTTCTTT
>NA|NA|TRBV19|TRBJ2-3
CASSTSGLSTDTQYF
TGTGCCAGTAGTACCTCCGGACTTAGCACAGATACGCAGTATTTT
>NA|NA|TRBV27|TRBJ1-2
CASSLSGTSGTPRQGYTF
TGTGCCAGCAGTTTATCCGGGACCTCCGGGACGCCGCGTCAGGGCTACACCTTC
>NA|NA|TRBV7-9|TRBJ1-2
CASKGSGDYGYTF
TGTGCCAGCAAGGGTTCTGGAGACTATGGCTACACCTTC
>NA|NA|TRBV4-3|TRBJ1-3
CASSQGGQRSGNTIYF
TGCGCCAGCAGCCAAGGAGGACAGAGATCTGGAAACACCATATATTTT
>NA|NA|TRBV12-3/TRBV12-4|TRBJ1-1
CASTQPARTEAFF
TGTGCCAGCACTCAGCCGGCGAGGACTGAAGCTTTCTTT
>NA|NA|TRBV18|TRBJ2-4
CASSARGDPREKGGKNIQYF
TGTGCCAGCTCGGCCAGGGGGGACCCCCGTGAAAAAGGCGGCAAAAACATTCAGTACTTC
>many|TRBD1|TRBV19|TRBJ2-1
CASSPRDRGRATEQFF
TGTGCCAGTAGTCCCCGGGACAGGGGTAGGGCGACTGAGCAGTTCTTC
>NA|NA|TRBV4-1|TRBJ2-1
CASSQDTGYNEQFF
TGCGCCAGCAGCCAAGACACAGGCTACAATGAGCAGTTCTTC
>NA|NA|TRBV7-7|TRBJ2-7
CASSFLQGHEQYF
TGTGCCAGCAGCTTCCTCCAGGGGCACGAGCAGTACTTC
>NA|NA|TRBV5-5|TRBJ2-7
CASSPTALRDEQYF
TGTGCCAGCAGCCCAACCGCCCTCAGGGATGAGCAGTACTTC
>few|NA|TRBV5-4|TRBJ1-1
CASSLEVNTEAFF
TGTGCCAGCAGCTTGGAAGTGAACACTGAAGCTTTCTTT
>NA|NA|TRBV24-1|TRBJ1-1
CATSDGTGSVTEAFF
TGTGCCACCAGTGATGGCACAGGGTCCGTCACTGAAGCTTTCTTT
>once|NA|TRBV28|TRBJ1-5
CAISFREGQPQHF
TGTGCCATCTCATTTAGAGAGGGTCAACCCCAGCATTTT
>NA|TRBD1|TRBV6-5|TRBJ1-1
CASSSQQGARPTEAFF
TGTGCCAGCAGTTCTCAGCAGGGGGCCCGTCCCACTGAAGCTTTCTTT